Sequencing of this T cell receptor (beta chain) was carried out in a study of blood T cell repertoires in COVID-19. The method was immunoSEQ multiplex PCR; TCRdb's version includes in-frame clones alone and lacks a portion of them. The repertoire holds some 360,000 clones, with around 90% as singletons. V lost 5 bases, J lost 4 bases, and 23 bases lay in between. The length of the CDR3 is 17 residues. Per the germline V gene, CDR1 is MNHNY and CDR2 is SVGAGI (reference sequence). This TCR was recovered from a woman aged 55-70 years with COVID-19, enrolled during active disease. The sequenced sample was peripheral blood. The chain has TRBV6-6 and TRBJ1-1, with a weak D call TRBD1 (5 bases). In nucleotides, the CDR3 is TGTGCCAGCAGTCCGCGGGGTAAGGGGCTCGATAGCACTGAAGCTTTCTTT. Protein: CASSPRGKGLDSTEAFF.